One sample yielded the 23 T cell receptor beta chains listed below, sequenced in a study of patients and donors after allogeneic stem cell transplantation. TCRdb reprocessed the RT-PCR reads via MiXCR and lists one record per CDR3 protein. This table has hundreds of thousands of distinct CDR3 sequences, 38% appearing once. Sequencing was carried out using blood, either unsorted or a sorted T cell fraction (not recorded which). All receptors come from a human donor who was either an allogeneic HSCT recipient or a stem cell or donor lymphocyte infusion donor (not recorded which). It is not recorded whose cells these are; they may come from a transplant donor.

This clonotype has only a few counts. The V gene is TRBV2, the J gene TRBJ2-3; the match to TRBD2 covers 13 bases. With V trimmed by 3 bases and J by 6 bases, 6 bases remained unmatched. Germline-derived CDR1 and CDR2 are SNHLY and FYNNEI. The CDR3 length is 16 residues. CDR3 DNA sequence: TGTGCCAGCAGTGAGCTACTAGCGGGGGGGCGGGATACGCAGTATTTT. The encoded protein is CASSELLAGGRDTQYF.

This clonotype was picked up a small number of times. V is TRBV6-5 and J is TRBJ2-5; TRBD1 is a possible D gene (6 bases). Trimming cost V 6 bases and J 1 base, with 15 bases left between them. The CDR3 has 15 residues. Germline V lookup: CDR1 MNHEY, CDR2 SVGAGI. DNA of the CDR3: TGTGCCAGCAGCTTCCAACAGGGACGCCAAGAGACCCAGTACTTC. Encoded protein: CASSFQQGRQETQYF.

V gene TRBV12-3 or TRBV12-4 combines with J gene TRBJ1-5; a possible D gene is TRBD1 (5 bases). The CDR3 spans 14 residues. The V end lost 2 bases, the J end lost 6 bases, and 11 bases lay between the germline ends. CDR3 residues: CASSLRQIGQPQHF. DNA for the CDR3: TGTGCCAGCAGTTTACGACAGATTGGTCAGCCCCAGCATTTT.

CDR3 DNA: TGTGCCAGCAGCTTCAATCGCCCCGGGCAGCGCACTTCACCCCTCCACTTT. Translating it yields CASSFNRPGQRTSPLHF. The V gene is TRBV7-9, the J gene TRBJ1-6, with D uncertain. Per germline, CDR1 SEHNR and CDR2 FQNEAQ (reference sequence). V was cut by 3 bases and J by 9 bases, with 21 bases left in between. The CDR3 extends over 17 amino acids.

This clonotype has a handful of counts. The rearrangement uses TRBV20-1 and TRBJ1-5; D is unclear. The CDR3 consists of 12 residues. Germline loops: CDR1 DFQATT, CDR2 SNEGSKA (reference sequence). V was pared by 2 bases and J by 7 bases, with 9 bases between. Written as DNA, the CDR3 is TGCAGTGCTAGAAAGGGTAGGCAGCCCCAGCATTTT. It encodes CSARKGRQPQHF.

This clonotype has a handful of counts. The chain employs TRBV12-3 or TRBV12-4 and TRBJ1-6; D ambiguous. The germline V and J ends were trimmed by 6 bases and 9 bases, with 15 bases remaining between them. This CDR3 is built from 14 residues. The CDR3 reads CASSRGLEISPLHF. CDR3 nucleotides: TGTGCCAGCAGCCGAGGCCTCGAGATTTCACCCCTCCACTTT.

This clonotype was seen only a few times. This chain joins TRBV2 and TRBJ2-1; a weak D match, TRBD1 (5 bases). CDR1 is SNHLY and CDR2 is FYNNEI in the germline V gene. Trimming took off 7 bases at V and 3 bases at J, with 13 bases between the two ends. The CDR3 runs 14 residues. CDR3 DNA sequence: TGTGCCAGCATCTTAGGGGTTCACTACAATGAGCAGTTCTTC. Amino acid sequence: CASILGVHYNEQFF.

V usage is TRBV7-9 and J usage is TRBJ2-3; weak D call: TRBD2 (5 bases). CDR3 length: 15 amino acids. Germline V gives CDR1 SEHNR, CDR2 FQNEAQ (reference sequence). The V end was cut by 5 bases, the J end by 2 bases, with 14 bases between. The CDR3 region has the DNA TGTGCCAGCAGCACTTCCCGGGAACTCACAGATACGCAGTATTTT. Translation: CASSTSRELTDTQYF.

This clonotype was counted between two and nine times. This sequence joins TRBV12-3 or TRBV12-4 and TRBJ1-1; unclear D gene. CDR3 length equals 15 residues. Trimming left V 6 bases short and J 1 base short, with 15 bases between. DNA of the CDR3: TGTGCCAGCAGCCCTAGGGTTGGGGAGAACACTGAAGCTTTCTTT. It specifies CASSPRVGENTEAFF.

The genes are TRBV6-2 or TRBV6-3 and TRBJ1-1; 7 bases align to TRBD1. CDR1 and CDR2 from the germline V gene are MNHEY and SVGEGT. V shed 6 bases, J shed 5 bases, and the junction held 6 bases outside the gene matches. There are 13 residues in the CDR3. The CDR3 here is CASSNDRDTEAFF. CDR3 nucleotide sequence: TGTGCCAGCAGCAACGACAGGGATACTGAAGCTTTCTTT.

V and J are TRBV7-6 and TRBJ1-2; tentative D call: TRBD1 (6 bases). The CDR3 consists of 15 residues. CDR1 is SGHVS and CDR2 is FNYEAQ in the germline V gene. V shed 1 base and J shed 5 bases, with 14 bases lying between them. The CDR3 DNA reads as TGTGCCAGCAGCTTAGAACAGGGTCTCATTTATGGCTACACCTTC. Its protein is CASSLEQGLIYGYTF.

In its sample, this clonotype was seen once. This chain links TRBV20-1 with TRBJ2-5, with TRBD2 matching over 7 bases. The CDR3 totals 14 residues. Germline lookup yields CDR1 DFQATT and CDR2 SNEGSKA (reference sequence). Unmatched junction bases numbered 6, after V lost 0 bases and J lost 5 bases. Written as DNA, the CDR3 is TGCAGTGCTAGAGATGGACTAGTCGGCGAGACCCAGTACTTC. Protein sequence: CSARDGLVGETQYF.

The CDR3 DNA is TGTGCCAGCAGCATCGGACAGGGCCCCCAAGAGACCCAGTACTTC. This translates into CASSIGQGPQETQYF. V is TRBV6-5 and J is TRBJ2-5; TRBD1 aligns across 8 bases. The V and J ends lost 6 bases and 1 base, in that order; junction bases with no gene match: 7. The CDR3 is 15 amino acids. The germline V gene encodes CDR1 MNHEY and CDR2 SVGAGI.

The chain links TRBV7-8 to TRBJ1-2; D call uncertain. Germline-derived CDR1 and CDR2 are SGHVS and FQNEAQ. The CDR3 has 12 amino acids. V was cut by 5 bases and J by 5 bases, with 9 bases left in between. In DNA, the CDR3 is TGTGCCAGCAGCCTAAACCTTTATGGCTACACCTTC. Translation gives CASSLNLYGYTF.

This clonotype was detected a few times. The V gene is TRBV29-1, the J gene TRBJ1-2; D possibly corresponds to TRBD1 (6 bases). Germline V lookup: CDR1 SQVTM, CDR2 ANQGSEA. V lost 6 bases, J lost 1 base, and 21 bases lay in between. CDR3 length equals 16 residues. The CDR3 region is CSVELSGQGINYGYTF. Here the CDR3 DNA reads TGCAGCGTGGAGCTTTCCGGGCAGGGGATTAACTATGGCTACACCTTC. The entire variable domain, with the rest obtained from reference TRBV29-1 and TRBJ1-2, is as follows: SAVISQKPSRDICQRGTSLTIQCQVDSQVTMMFWYRQQPGQSLTLIATANQGSEATYESGFVIDKFPISRPNLTFSTLTVSNMSPEDSSIYLCSVELSGQGINYGYTFGSGTRLTVV.

The CDR3 DNA sequence: TGCGCCAGCAGTGAGGGTCCAGGGTGGACTGAAGCTTTCTTT. Amino acid sequence: CASSEGPGWTEAFF. The chain employs TRBV10-1 and TRBJ1-1; tentatively, D is TRBD1 (5 bases). The germline gives CDR1 WNHNN, CDR2 SYGVQD (reference sequence). The CDR3 totals 14 residues. The V gene lost 2 bases and the J gene lost 5 bases, with 12 bases spanning the gap.

The chain links TRBV5-5 to TRBJ1-2, with D perhaps TRBD1 (5 bases). Per the germline V gene, CDR1 is SGHKS and CDR2 is YYEKEE (reference sequence). The CDR3 is made up of 17 amino acids. V was cut by 4 bases and J by 4 bases, with 23 bases left in between. CDR3 nucleotide sequence: TGTGCCAGCAGCCATTTCCCCCAGGGCGGCGAAATCTATGGCTACACCTTC. Encoded protein: CASSHFPQGGEIYGYTF.

This clonotype has only a few counts. This chain links TRBV5-1 with TRBJ2-1; either TRBD1 or TRBD2 may supply D (5 bases each). Germline V gene sequence: CDR1 SGHRS, CDR2 YFSETQ. The CDR3 contains 15 residues. V dropped 2 bases and J dropped 6 bases, with 15 bases sitting between them. CDR3 loop: CASSFRDPLFNEQFF. CDR3 DNA sequence: TGCGCCAGCAGCTTCCGGGACCCCCTTTTCAATGAGCAGTTCTTC.

This clonotype was counted only a few times. V and J are TRBV6-5 and TRBJ1-5; TRBD1 agrees at 8 bases. CDR1 is MNHEY, CDR2 SVGAGI, per germline. This CDR3 comprises 15 residues. Trimming removed 7 bases from V and 3 bases from J; junction bases left unmatched: 8. CDR3 residues: CASKQGQGFNQPQHF. CDR3 nucleotide sequence: TGTGCCAGCAAACAAGGACAGGGCTTCAATCAGCCCCAGCATTTT.

The chain carries TRBV4-1 and TRBJ1-4; D unresolved. Between the trimmed V and J ends, which lost 0 bases and 7 bases, there was a span of 12 bases. CDR1 and CDR2 from the germline V gene are MGHRA and YSYEKL. The CDR3 loop spans 15 amino acids. The chain's CDR3 is CASSQDGTDREKLFF. The CDR3 DNA follows: TGCGCCAGCAGCCAAGATGGCACCGACCGTGAAAAACTGTTTTTT.

J is TRBJ2-5 and V is TRBV6-6; D unresolved. Looked up from germline, CDR1 is MNHNY and CDR2 is SVGAGI (reference sequence). V was trimmed by 2 bases and J by 5 bases, leaving 3 bases between them. CDR3 length: 11 residues. For the CDR3, the DNA is TGTGCCAGCAGTTACGATGAGACCCAGTACTTC. This translates into CASSYDETQYF.

This sequence joins TRBV29-1 and TRBJ1-1; the D is unclear. The CDR3 spans 13 residues. Germline V gene sequence: CDR1 SQVTM, CDR2 ANQGSEA. V lost 0 bases, J lost 1 base, and 6 bases lay in between. This CDR3 reads CSVEDFENTEAFF. The DNA of the CDR3 is TGCAGCGTTGAAGATTTCGAGAACACTGAAGCTTTCTTT.

This clonotype was counted only a few times. The chain combines TRBV6-5 with TRBJ2-2; tentatively, D is TRBD2 (6 bases). The length of the CDR3 is 13 residues. Per germline, CDR1 MNHEY and CDR2 SVGAGI. The ends were cut back, 11 bases at V and 4 bases at J, with 14 bases in the middle. CDR3: CAARDSGTGELFF. The CDR3 DNA is TGTGCCGCCCGGGACTCCGGCACCGGGGAGCTGTTTTTT.